A selection of T cell receptor beta chains follows, all from one sample in a study of response to subunit inactivated influenza vaccine. One entry per CDR3 protein results from TCRdb running MiXCR on the RT-PCR reads. The profile shows about 530,000 distinct CDR3 sequences, over 10% of them singletons. Sequences were derived from PBMCs from blood, sampled about 40 days after vaccination. These receptor sequences come from a man aged 50-59 years who received an inactivated influenza vaccine. Both conserved end residues are part of each CDR3. A D gene is named only where the DNA matches it firmly. Size values are once, few and many counts, or a class for expanded clones, and some rows have none.

J | V | size | D | DNA | CDR3
TRBJ1-1 | TRBV7-9 | few | NA | TGTGCCAGCAGCTTATCACAGAGACCCACTGAAGCTTTCTTT | CASSLSQRPTEAFF
TRBJ2-1 | TRBV20-1 | few | TRBD2 | TGCAGTGCTCTCCGGACTAGCGGTTTGACCGAGCAGTTCTTC | CSALRTSGLTEQFF
TRBJ1-2 | TRBV12-3/TRBV12-4 | many | TRBD1 | TGTGCCAGCAGTTGGGGGACAGGCGATGGCTACACCTTC | CASSWGTGDGYTF
TRBJ1-2 | TRBV20-1 | few | NA | TGCAGTTCTCAAGGGGGGTTGCAGTATGGCTACACCTTC | CSSQGGLQYGYTF
TRBJ1-2 | TRBV20-1 | many | NA | TGCAGTGCTTCCACCACCGGGACCGGCTATGGCTACACCTTC | CSASTTGTGYGYTF
TRBJ2-7 | TRBV7-2 | NA | NA | TGTGCCAGCAGCTTCCCCCACTGGGAGGAGCAGTACTTC | CASSFPHWEEQYF
TRBJ1-1 | TRBV7-2 | NA | NA | TGTGCCAGCACTCAAAGGGGCTCGGGGAACACTGAAGCTTTCTTT | CASTQRGSGNTEAFF
TRBJ2-7 | TRBV10-3 | NA | TRBD1 | TGTGCCATCAGTGAGACGGGACAGGGGGCGGGTGAGCAGTACTTC | CAISETGQGAGEQYF
TRBJ1-1 | TRBV4-2 | NA | NA | TGTGCCAGCAGCCAAGATGTTTGGCAGCAGAACACTGAAGCTTTCTTT | CASSQDVWQQNTEAFF
TRBJ1-1 | TRBV6-1 | few | NA | TGTGCCAGCAGAGACAGGAGAATGAACACTGAAGCTTTCTTT | CASRDRRMNTEAFF
TRBJ2-4 | TRBV20-1 | NA | TRBD2 | TGCAGTGCTAGCCTAGCGGGGACTAAAAACATTCAGTACTTC | CSASLAGTKNIQYF
TRBJ2-3 | TRBV6-1 | NA | NA | TGTGCCAGCCGCGCGCCTAGCACAGATACGCAGTATTTT | CASRAPSTDTQYF
TRBJ2-6 | TRBV5-1 | many | NA | TGCGCCAGCAGCTTGGGGACATTCCTCTCTGGGGCCAACGTCCTGACTTTC | CASSLGTFLSGANVLTF
TRBJ2-2 | TRBV10-3 | NA | NA | TGTGCCATCAGTGAGTCGGTACAGAAGAACACCGGGGAGCTGTTTTTT | CAISESVQKNTGELFF
TRBJ2-5 | TRBV4-3 | NA | NA | TGCGCCAGCAGCCGTCTTGGGCGCCAAGAGACCCAGTACTTC | CASSRLGRQETQYF
TRBJ2-4 | TRBV20-1 | many | TRBD1 | TGCAGTGCTAGAGCCATGGACAGGGAGGACATTCAGTACTTC | CSARAMDREDIQYF
TRBJ2-1 | TRBV5-1 | NA | TRBD1 | TGCGCCAGCAGCTTGGTCCGGCAGGGGGCCGATGAGCAGTTCTTC | CASSLVRQGADEQFF
TRBJ2-3 | TRBV15 | few | NA | TGTGCCACCAGCAGAGGATTCAAGGTGACAGATACGCAGTATTTT | CATSRGFKVTDTQYF
TRBJ2-6 | TRBV10-3 | NA | TRBD1 | TGTGCCAGCAGGACAGGGGGCGGTGGGGCCAACGTCCTGACTTTC | CASRTGGGGANVLTF
TRBJ2-5 | TRBV29-1 | NA | NA | TGCAGCACCTGGACACCTGGAGAGACCCAGTACTTC | CSTWTPGETQYF
TRBJ2-2 | TRBV5-1 | few | NA | TGCGCCAGCAGCTCGAATGCCTTCAACACCGGGGAGCTGTTTTTT | CASSSNAFNTGELFF
TRBJ2-7 | TRBV12-3/TRBV12-4 | NA | TRBD2 | TGTGCCAGCAGTCCAAGCCCTACTAGCGTCGAGCAGTACTTC | CASSPSPTSVEQYF
TRBJ2-3 | TRBV5-4 | NA | NA | TGTGCCAGCAGCTTCGGGGCGCTCAGAGCGGATACGCAGTCTTTT | CASSFGALRADTQSF
TRBJ2-5 | TRBV7-8 | few | NA | TGTGCCAGCAGCTCAGAGGTGGGGCTGAGAGAGACCCAGTACTTC | CASSSEVGLRETQYF
TRBJ2-3 | TRBV9 | few | TRBD2 | TGTGCCAGCAGCGTCTCGGCTAGCGGGAGCGCAGATACGCAGTATTTT | CASSVSASGSADTQYF
TRBJ2-1 | TRBV4-3 | few | TRBD2 | TGCGCCAGCAGCCAAGATCTACCCAAACTAGCGGGGCACCACAATGAGCAGTTCTTC | CASSQDLPKLAGHHNEQFF
TRBJ1-4 | TRBV20-1 | many | NA | TGCAGTGCTAGGGAAACAGGGATCCTGGGAGAAAAACTGTTTTTT | CSARETGILGEKLFF
TRBJ2-7 | TRBV20-1 | NA | NA | TGCAGTGCTAGAACCCGGGACTCAGCTTCTGAGCAGTACTTC | CSARTRDSASEQYF
TRBJ1-1 | TRBV6-1 | few | NA | TGTGCCAGCAGCAAACAGACCGAGAACACTGAAGCTTTCTTT | CASSKQTENTEAFF
TRBJ2-3 | TRBV20-1 | NA | NA | TGCAGTGCTTCCCGGGCAGATACGCAGTATTTT | CSASRADTQYF
TRBJ2-1 | TRBV12-5 | NA | TRBD2 | TGTGCTAGTGGTTTGGATACTAGCGGGGGAAACAATGAGCAGTTCTTC | CASGLDTSGGNNEQFF
TRBJ2-3 | TRBV5-1 | NA | TRBD2 | TGCGCCAGCGCGTACGCCGGGACTAGCGTTGTAGATACGCAGTATTTT | CASAYAGTSVVDTQYF